This T cell receptor beta chain was obtained from a study of blood T cell repertoires in COVID-19. About the study: The samples span acute and convalescent COVID-19 from the United States, Italy and Spain. The cDNA or gDNA used as material had been derived from T cells, B-cell-depleted T cells, or PBMCs.

As handled by the study authors: Reference gene primers were amplified, and this amplification served to estimate nucleated cell counts. Measured with immunoSEQ multiplex PCR; TCRdb has only the in-frame clones, and not every one. For V, J and clone size, that table is used; D and trimming come from the DNA. Seen here are about 180,000 clones, approximately 80% observed once, and the top ten hold roughly 2.8%. Germline CDR1 and CDR2: MGHDK and SYGVNS. The CDR3 loop spans 18 amino acids. Trimming cost V 4 bases and J 4 bases; bases outside gene matches: 13. What was sequenced was peripheral blood. The chain couples TRBV25-1 to TRBJ2-1, with 10 nucleotides matching TRBD1. The sequence was obtained from a woman aged 55-70 years with acute or convalescent COVID-19. The CDR3: CASSGHLRGQGRYNEQFF. The CDR3 region has the DNA TGTGCCAGCAGTGGCCATTTGAGGGGACAGGGGCGATACAATGAGCAGTTCTTC.